A selection of T cell receptor beta chains follows, all from one sample in a study of blood T cell repertoires in COVID-19. Assay: immunoSEQ multiplex PCR; the TCRdb copy retains only in-frame clones and omits some. The sample contains some 270,000 clones, roughly 87% of which appear only once. Sequencing was done on a sample of peripheral blood. These receptors were obtained from a woman aged 40-49 years who had recovered from COVID-19. The CDR3 runs from the conserved cysteine through the conserved F or W. D genes are given only for firm matches.

D gene,J gene,V gene,CDR3 DNA,CDR3 protein
TRBD1,TRBJ1-2,TRBV28,TGTGCCAGCAGTTCGACCACCGGGACAGTTTATGGCTACACCTTC,CASSSTTGTVYGYTF
NA,TRBJ2-6,TRBV2,TGTGCCAGCAGTCTACAGGCAGTGGGCTCTGGGGCCAACGTCCTGACTTTC,CASSLQAVGSGANVLTF
TRBD1,TRBJ1-6,TRBV18,TGTGCCAGCTCACCACAGCCCCAGGGGGCTTCTTCACCCCTCCACTTT,CASSPQPQGASSPLHF
TRBD1,TRBJ1-2,TRBV11-3,TGTGCCAGCAGCTTAGAGTCGACAGGGTGGAGTGGCTACACCTTC,CASSLESTGWSGYTF
TRBD1,TRBJ1-1,TRBV10-3,TGTGCCATCAGCCCCACAGGGGACAAAGACGCTTTCTTT,CAISPTGDKDAFF
NA,TRBJ1-5,TRBV6-2/TRBV6-3,TGTGCCAGCAGTGGGACATTTGGCTTTCAGCCCCAGCATTTT,CASSGTFGFQPQHF
NA,TRBJ2-1,TRBV5-1,TGCGCCAGCAGCTTTGAAGCAAGCAATGAGCAGTTCTTC,CASSFEASNEQFF
NA,TRBJ1-3,TRBV19,TGTGCCAGTAGTATATGGGGCAGTGGAAACACCATATATTTT,CASSIWGSGNTIYF
TRBD2,TRBJ2-7,TRBV9,TGTGCCAGCAGCGTAGCTGAGTTCACTAGCGGGGGGTTACCCAGCTCCTACGAGCAGTACTTC,CASSVAEFTSGGLPSSYEQYF
TRBD1,TRBJ1-2,TRBV18,TGTGCCAGCTCACTGGACAGGAACTATGGCTACACCTTC,CASSLDRNYGYTF
NA,TRBJ2-1,TRBV18,TGTGCCAGCTCACCACCAAACGCGGGGACCTACAATGAGCAGTTCTTC,CASSPPNAGTYNEQFF
NA,TRBJ1-2,TRBV18,TGTGCCAGCTCACCACCGAACCGGGGAGAGGGTGGCTACACCTTC,CASSPPNRGEGGYTF